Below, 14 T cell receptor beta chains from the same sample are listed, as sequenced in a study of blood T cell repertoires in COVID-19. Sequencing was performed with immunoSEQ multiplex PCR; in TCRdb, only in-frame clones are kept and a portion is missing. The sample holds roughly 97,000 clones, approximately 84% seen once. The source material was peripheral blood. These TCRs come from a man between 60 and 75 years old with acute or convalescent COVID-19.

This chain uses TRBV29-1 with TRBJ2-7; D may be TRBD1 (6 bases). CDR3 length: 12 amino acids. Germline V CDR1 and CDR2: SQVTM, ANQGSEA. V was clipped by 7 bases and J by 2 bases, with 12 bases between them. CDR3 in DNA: TGCAGCGCTTGGGACAACACCTACGAGCAGTACTTC. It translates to CSAWDNTYEQYF.

In DNA form, the CDR3 reads TGCGCCAGCAGTGAGTCACTAGCGGGAGGTACGCAGTATTTT. Amino acids: CASSESLAGGTQYF. The rearrangement uses TRBV10-1 and TRBJ2-3; 12 nucleotides line up with TRBD2. The CDR3 spans 14 residues. CDR1 and CDR2 from the germline V gene are WNHNN and SYGVQD (reference sequence). Trimming at V came to 0 bases and at J to 8 bases, leaving 0 bases not matched to a gene.

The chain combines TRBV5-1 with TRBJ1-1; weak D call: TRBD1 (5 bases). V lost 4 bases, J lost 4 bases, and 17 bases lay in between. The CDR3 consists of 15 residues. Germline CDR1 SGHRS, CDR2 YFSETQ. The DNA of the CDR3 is TGCGCCAGCAGCCCGTCCGTGGGACTGGGCACTGAAGCTTTCTTT. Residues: CASSPSVGLGTEAFF.

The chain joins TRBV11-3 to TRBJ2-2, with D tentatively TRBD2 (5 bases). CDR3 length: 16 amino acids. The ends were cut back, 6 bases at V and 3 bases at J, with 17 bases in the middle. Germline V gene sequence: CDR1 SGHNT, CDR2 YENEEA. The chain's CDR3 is CASRRSPAADTGELFF. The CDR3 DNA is TGTGCCAGCAGGAGGAGTCCAGCGGCCGACACCGGGGAGCTGTTTTTT.

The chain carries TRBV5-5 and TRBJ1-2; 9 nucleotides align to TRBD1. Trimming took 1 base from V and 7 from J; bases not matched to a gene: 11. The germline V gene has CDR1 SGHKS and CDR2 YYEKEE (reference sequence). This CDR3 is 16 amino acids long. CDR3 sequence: CASSLFLLDRGAGYTF. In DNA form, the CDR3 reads TGTGCCAGCAGCTTGTTCCTTTTGGACAGGGGTGCTGGCTACACCTTC.

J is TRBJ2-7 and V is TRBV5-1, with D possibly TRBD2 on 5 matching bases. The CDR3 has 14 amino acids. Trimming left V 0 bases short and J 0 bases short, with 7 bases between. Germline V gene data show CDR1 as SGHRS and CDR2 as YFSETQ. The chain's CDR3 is CASSLDSASYEQYF. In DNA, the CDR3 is TGCGCCAGCAGCTTGGATAGCGCCTCCTACGAGCAGTACTTC.

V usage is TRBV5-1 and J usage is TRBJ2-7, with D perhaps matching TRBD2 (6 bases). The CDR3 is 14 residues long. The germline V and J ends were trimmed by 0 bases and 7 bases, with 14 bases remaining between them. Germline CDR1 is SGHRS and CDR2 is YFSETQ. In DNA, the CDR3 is TGCGCCAGCAGCTTGGATCGGGGGACGAGAGAGCAGTACTTC. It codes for CASSLDRGTREQYF.

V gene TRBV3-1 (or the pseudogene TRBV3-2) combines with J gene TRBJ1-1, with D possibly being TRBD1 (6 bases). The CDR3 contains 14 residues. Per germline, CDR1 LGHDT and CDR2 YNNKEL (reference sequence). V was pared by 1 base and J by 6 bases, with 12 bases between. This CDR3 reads CASSQGQGYSEAFF. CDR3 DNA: TGTGCCAGCAGCCAAGGTCAGGGGTATTCTGAAGCTTTCTTT.

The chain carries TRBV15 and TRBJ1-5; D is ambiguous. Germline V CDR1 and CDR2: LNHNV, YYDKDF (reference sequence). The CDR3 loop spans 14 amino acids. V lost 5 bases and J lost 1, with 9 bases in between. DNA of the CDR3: TGTGCCACCAGCGAGTTGGTGAGCAATCAGCCCCAGCATTTT. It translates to CATSELVSNQPQHF.

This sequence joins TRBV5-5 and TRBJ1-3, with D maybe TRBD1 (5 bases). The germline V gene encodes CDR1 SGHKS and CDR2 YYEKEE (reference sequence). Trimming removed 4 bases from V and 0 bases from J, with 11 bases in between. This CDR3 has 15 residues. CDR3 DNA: TGTGCCAGCAGCCACAACAGGCTCTCTGGAAACACCATATATTTT. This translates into CASSHNRLSGNTIYF.

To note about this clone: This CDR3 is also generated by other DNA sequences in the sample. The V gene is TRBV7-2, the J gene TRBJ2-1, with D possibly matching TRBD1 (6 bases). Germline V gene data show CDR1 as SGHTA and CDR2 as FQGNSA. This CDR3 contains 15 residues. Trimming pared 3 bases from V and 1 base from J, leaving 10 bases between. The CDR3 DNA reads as TGTGCCAGCAGCTTGGGGACAACATCCTACAATGAGCAGTTCTTC. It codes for CASSLGTTSYNEQFF.

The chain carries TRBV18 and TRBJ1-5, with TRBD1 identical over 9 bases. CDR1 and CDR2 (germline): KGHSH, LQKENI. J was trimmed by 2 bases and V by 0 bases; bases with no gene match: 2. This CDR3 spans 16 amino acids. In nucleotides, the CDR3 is TGTGCCAGCTCACCACCGGGACAGGGCGGCAATCAGCCCCAGCATTTT. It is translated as CASSPPGQGGNQPQHF.

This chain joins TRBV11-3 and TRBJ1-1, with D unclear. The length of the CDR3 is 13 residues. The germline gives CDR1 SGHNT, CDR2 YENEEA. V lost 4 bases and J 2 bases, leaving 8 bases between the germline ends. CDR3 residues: CASSSGDNTEAFF. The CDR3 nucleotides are TGTGCCAGCAGCTCCGGGGATAACACTGAAGCTTTCTTT. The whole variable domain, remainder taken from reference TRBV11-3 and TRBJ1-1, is EAGVVQSPRYKIIEKKQPVAFWCNPISGHNTLYWYLQNLGQGPELLIRYENEEAVDDSQLPKDRFSAERLKGVDSTLKIQPAELGDSAVYLCASSSGDNTEAFFGQGTRLTVV.

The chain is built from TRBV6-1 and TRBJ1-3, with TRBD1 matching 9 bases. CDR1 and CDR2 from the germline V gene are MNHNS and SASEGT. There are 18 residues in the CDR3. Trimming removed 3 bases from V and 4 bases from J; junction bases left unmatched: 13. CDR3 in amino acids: CASSDRIPGQGAGNTIYF. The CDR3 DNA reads TGTGCCAGCAGTGACCGAATACCGGGACAGGGAGCCGGAAACACCATATATTTT.